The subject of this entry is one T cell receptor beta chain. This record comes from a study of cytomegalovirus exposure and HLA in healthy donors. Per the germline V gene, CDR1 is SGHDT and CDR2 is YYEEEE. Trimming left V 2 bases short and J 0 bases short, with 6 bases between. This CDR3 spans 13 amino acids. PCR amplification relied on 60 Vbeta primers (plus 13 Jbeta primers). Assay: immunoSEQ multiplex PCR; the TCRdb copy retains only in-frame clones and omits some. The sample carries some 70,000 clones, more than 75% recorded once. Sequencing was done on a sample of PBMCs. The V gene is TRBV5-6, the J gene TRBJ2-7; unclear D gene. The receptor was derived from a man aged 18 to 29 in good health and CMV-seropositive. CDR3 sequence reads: CASSFGVSYEQYF. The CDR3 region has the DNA TGTGCCAGCAGCTTCGGAGTCTCCTACGAGCAGTACTTC. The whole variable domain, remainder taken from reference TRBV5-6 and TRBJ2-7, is DAGVTQSPTHLIKTRGQQVTLRCSPKSGHDTVSWYQQALGQGPQFIFQYYEEEERQRGNFPDRFSGHQFPNYSSELNVNALLLGDSALYLCASSFGVSYEQYFGPGTRLTVT.